This is a list of T cell receptor beta chains from one sample in a study of shared clonotypes between healthy human individuals. Sequencing used immunoSEQ multiplex PCR; TCRdb keeps in-frame clones, though not all of them. The sample contains about 1.4 million clones, about 96% of which appear only once. The sequenced material came from naive CD4+ T cells sorted from blood. All receptors derive from a man aged 25 to 40 in good health. The CDR3 runs from the conserved cysteine through the conserved F or W. The order of the fields is J gene, clone size, D gene, V gene, CDR3 length, CDR3 protein, CDR3 DNA. A D gene is named only where the DNA matches it firmly. Some rows have no size entry. The others give once, few or many, or a class for an expanded clone.

>TRBJ1-2|-|-|TRBV29-1|12
CSVSVSSLNYTF
TGCAGCGTATCGGTGTCCAGCCTCAACTACACCTTC
>TRBJ2-1|once|-|TRBV28|11
CASSLGAGQFF
TGTGCCAGCAGTTTAGGAGCGGGGCAGTTCTTC
>TRBJ2-7|-|-|TRBV25-1|14
CASQMTSTRGEQYF
TGTGCCAGCCAAATGACTAGTACCCGGGGCGAGCAGTACTTC
>TRBJ2-1|-|-|TRBV29-1|14
CSVSSTLSVNEQFF
TGCAGCGTTTCTTCGACGCTATCCGTCAATGAGCAGTTCTTC
>TRBJ2-7|-|-|TRBV9|14
CASSVAGETYEQYF
TGTGCCAGCAGCGTAGCCGGGGAAACCTACGAGCAGTACTTC
>TRBJ2-2|-|-|TRBV11-2|12
CASSLWAGELFF
TGTGCCAGCAGCTTATGGGCCGGGGAGCTGTTTTTT
>TRBJ2-7|-|-|TRBV6-5|16
CASSYHLTSAHYEQYF
TGTGCCAGCAGTTACCACCTTACCAGCGCTCACTACGAGCAGTACTTC
>TRBJ2-1|-|TRBD2|TRBV5-1|18
CASSHLSIGTSVYNEQFF
TGCGCCAGCAGCCACCTATCGATAGGGACTAGCGTATACAATGAGCAGTTCTTC
>TRBJ2-1|-|-|TRBV11-2|17
CASSLDGQGSSYNEQFF
TGTGCCAGCAGCTTAGATGGGCAGGGGAGCTCCTACAATGAGCAGTTCTTC
>TRBJ2-2|-|-|TRBV25-1|13
CASSDANTGELFF
TGTGCCAGCAGTGATGCGAACACCGGGGAGCTGTTTTTT
>TRBJ1-1|-|-|TRBV28|14
CASSSGDVLAEAFF
TGTGCCAGCAGTTCTGGGGATGTTCTAGCTGAAGCTTTCTTT
>TRBJ1-2|-|-|TRBV7-3|14
CASSLGGSNYGYTF
TGTGCCAGCAGCTTAGGTGGCAGTAACTATGGCTACACCTTC
>TRBJ2-7|-|-|TRBV28|12
CASSLDHYEQYF
TGTGCCAGCAGTTTAGACCACTACGAGCAGTACTTC
>TRBJ2-1|-|-|TRBV5-1|15
CASSLGAGRFNEQFF
TGCGCCAGCAGCTTGGGTGCGGGTAGGTTCAATGAGCAGTTCTTC
>TRBJ1-5|once|-|TRBV6-1|15
CASRATVVSNQPQHF
TGTGCCAGCAGAGCGACAGTTGTGAGCAATCAGCCCCAGCATTTT
>TRBJ1-2|-|-|TRBV27|19
CASSLNRDTSAQISYGYTF
TGTGCCAGCAGTTTAAACAGGGACACCTCCGCCCAGATATCCTATGGCTACACCTTC
>TRBJ2-1|-|TRBD2|TRBV28|14
CASSLLAGGSEQFF
TGTGCCAGCAGTTTATTAGCGGGAGGTAGTGAGCAGTTCTTC
>TRBJ2-7|-|TRBD2|TRBV27|15
CASENGLAGTYEQYF
TGTGCCAGCGAAAACGGACTAGCGGGAACCTACGAGCAGTACTTC
>TRBJ2-1|-|-|TRBV7-2|15
CASSSQAFSYNEQFF
TGTGCCAGCAGCTCACAGGCCTTCTCCTACAATGAGCAGTTCTTC
>TRBJ2-2|-|TRBD2|TRBV30|15
CAWSLPGLAVGELFF
TGTGCCTGGAGCCTCCCGGGACTAGCGGTAGGGGAGCTGTTTTTT
>TRBJ2-7|-|TRBD1|TRBV7-9|15
CASTRKGTGSYEQYF
TGTGCCAGCACCCGTAAGGGGACAGGCTCCTACGAGCAGTACTTC
>TRBJ2-7|-|-|TRBV6-5|13
CASSYSPQGEQYF
TGTGCCAGCAGTTACTCACCACAGGGTGAGCAGTACTTC
>TRBJ2-7|-|TRBD2|TRBV9|14
CASSVMELAGEQYF
TGTGCCAGCAGCGTAATGGAACTAGCGGGCGAGCAGTACTTC
>TRBJ2-3|-|TRBD2|TRBV5-1|15
CASSLVAGARDTQYF
TGCGCCAGCAGCTTGGTGGCGGGAGCGAGAGATACGCAGTATTTT
>TRBJ2-5|-|TRBD1|TRBV9|14
CASSPRTGLETQYF
TGTGCCAGCAGCCCACGGACAGGATTAGAGACCCAGTACTTC